Listed below are T cell receptor beta chains from one sample, sequenced in a study of control samples from healthy donors and cancer patients. Here immunoSEQ multiplex PCR was the method, and the copy in TCRdb shows in-frame clones only, minus some. The table shows over 150,000 clones, with 75% to 95% occurring only once. The sample taken for sequencing was blood. These receptors all come from a woman in her 40s in good health. Each CDR3 is given with its conserved first and last residue. A D gene is named only where the DNA matches it firmly. Size values are once, few and many counts, or a class for expanded clones, and some rows have none.

clone_size | j_call | d_call | v_call | cdr3_nt | cdr3_aa
few | TRBJ1-1 | TRBD1 | TRBV5-1 | TGCGCCAGCAGCTGGGACAGCTACAATGAAGCTTTCTTT | CASSWDSYNEAFF
NA | TRBJ1-2 | NA | TRBV2 | TGTGCCAGCATCACGACCGGGACGGCTACTAATGGCTACACCTTC | CASITTGTATNGYTF
NA | TRBJ2-7 | NA | TRBV10-3 | TGTGCCATCAGCCTTGATCTAGGCGAGCAGTACTTC | CAISLDLGEQYF
NA | TRBJ1-5 | NA | TRBV6-5 | TGTGCCAGACCCTTCGGAGATTCGAGCAATCAGCCCCAGCATTTT | CARPFGDSSNQPQHF
NA | TRBJ1-1 | NA | TRBV6-5 | TGTGCCAGCAGTTACAAGGGGGGGAACACTGAAGCTTTCTTT | CASSYKGGNTEAFF
NA | TRBJ1-6 | TRBD1 | TRBV5-4 | TGTGCCAGCAGCTTGGAGGGACAGGGAAGGTCACCCCTCCACTTT | CASSLEGQGRSPLHF
NA | TRBJ2-7 | TRBD2 | TRBV13 | TGTGCCAGCAGCTTCAACAGTGGCGGGGGGGCCGGCGAGCAGTACTTC | CASSFNSGGGAGEQYF
NA | TRBJ1-4 | NA | TRBV7-9 | TGCGGTATCGGGTCAACTAATGAAAAACTGTTTTTT | CGIGSTNEKLFF
NA | TRBJ2-3 | TRBD2 | TRBV10-2 | TGCGCCTCCTCAGCGGGGGGCACAGATACGCAGTATTTT | CASSAGGTDTQYF
NA | TRBJ1-4 | NA | TRBV27 | TGTGCCAGCAGTTCCTTTTTGAGGAATGAAAAACTGTTTTTT | CASSSFLRNEKLFF
NA | TRBJ2-1 | NA | TRBV29-1 | TGCAGTGTTAATAGCGGCTCCAATGAGCAGTTCTTC | CSVNSGSNEQFF
NA | TRBJ2-5 | TRBD2 | TRBV6-5 | TGTGCCAGCAGTAGGCCGGGGGGAGAGACCCAGTACTTC | CASSRPGGETQYF
NA | TRBJ1-2 | NA | TRBV6-6 | TGTGCCAGCACGGGTCCAGAAGCCTATGGCTACACCTTC | CASTGPEAYGYTF
NA | TRBJ1-5 | TRBD1 | TRBV27 | TGTGCCAGCAGTTCCGGACAGGGGCTATATAGCAATCAGCCCCAGCATTTT | CASSSGQGLYSNQPQHF
NA | TRBJ1-1 | NA | TRBV18 | TGTGCCACGACCGACGGCATGAACACTGAAGCTTTCTTT | CATTDGMNTEAFF
NA | TRBJ2-4 | TRBD2 | TRBV5-1 | TGCGCCAGCAGCTTAGCGGGGGGGCCTGATATGAACATTCAGTACTTC | CASSLAGGPDMNIQYF
NA | TRBJ2-3 | TRBD2 | TRBV19 | TGTGCCAGTAGAACTAGCGGCACAGATACGCAGTATTTT | CASRTSGTDTQYF
NA | TRBJ2-3 | NA | TRBV5-4 | TGTGCCAGCAGTAGGGGACAAACCACAGATACGCAGTATTTT | CASSRGQTTDTQYF
few | TRBJ2-2 | TRBD2 | TRBV6-4 | TGTGCCAGCAGTCCCCTAGCGGGGGGGGCTGCCGGGGAGCTGTTTTTT | CASSPLAGGAAGELFF
NA | TRBJ1-3 | NA | TRBV7-9 | TGTGCCAGCAGCTTGTTCTCTGGAAACACCATATATTTT | CASSLFSGNTIYF
NA | TRBJ2-3 | NA | TRBV11-2 | TGTGCCAGCAGCCTCGGGGGAATAGATACGCAGTATTTT | CASSLGGIDTQYF
once | TRBJ1-4 | TRBD1 | TRBV28 | TGTGCCAGCAGTTACAGGGGGGAAAAACTGTTTTTT | CASSYRGEKLFF
NA | TRBJ1-1 | NA | TRBV7-9 | TGTGCCAGCAGCGTGGACGGCCAAACTGAAGCTTTCTTT | CASSVDGQTEAFF
NA | TRBJ1-1 | NA | TRBV7-9 | TGTGCCAGCAGCCAAGACAGGAACACTGAAGCTTTCTTT | CASSQDRNTEAFF
NA | TRBJ1-2 | NA | TRBV3-1/TRBV3-2 | TGTGCCAGCAGTTCAACGGGACACTATGGCTACACCTTC | CASSSTGHYGYTF
NA | TRBJ2-7 | NA | TRBV6-5 | TGTGCCAGCAGTTACTCGGAATCTGGCCAATACGAGCAGTACTTC | CASSYSESGQYEQYF
NA | TRBJ2-5 | NA | TRBV3-1/TRBV3-2 | TGTGCCAGTCAGCAGAGGGCGGAGGGGACCCAGTACTTC | CASQQRAEGTQYF
NA | TRBJ1-2 | NA | TRBV9 | TGTGCCAGCAGCGGCGGGGGGTATAACTATGGCTACACCTTC | CASSGGGYNYGYTF